This T cell receptor beta chain stems from a study of T cells after yellow fever vaccination. Trimming removed 8 bases from V and 3 bases from J, with 10 bases in between. This CDR3 spans 12 amino acids. CDR1 and CDR2 from the germline V gene are MNHEY and SMNVEV (reference sequence). TCRdb fed the 5' RACE reads into MiXCR, producing one record per CDR3 protein. The sample lists just under 600,000 distinct CDR3 sequences; roughly 14% were seen once. This clonotype was detected a few times. The V gene is TRBV27, the J gene TRBJ2-5; TRBD1 is a possible D gene (6 bases). This receptor was identified in a man aged 25-45 years who received the YFV17D yellow fever vaccine. This specimen was PBMCs, taken on the day of the yellow fever booster vaccination. The chain's CDR3 is CASGYREETQYF. CDR3 coding DNA: TGTGCCAGCGGGTACAGGGAAGAGACCCAGTACTTC.